The clone carrying this T cell receptor (beta chain) has at least ten counts. TCRdb passed the 5' RACE reads through MiXCR, listing each CDR3 protein once. In the table there are some 77,000 distinct CDR3 sequences, approximately 12% of which are singletons. CDR3 length equals 18 residues. The trim removed 4 bases at V and 4 bases at J, leaving 18 bases unmatched. CDR1 and CDR2 from the germline V gene are SGHDN and FVKESK. These data are taken from a study of early T cells in non-severe SARS-CoV-2 infection. Study details: Chains were unpaired, as sequencing was done on bulk RNA from unsorted whole blood.

The chain carries TRBV14 and TRBJ1-2, with 7 bases lining up with TRBD1. This TCR was recovered from an adult who was a healthcare worker with PCR-confirmed SARS-CoV-2 infection or an uninfected control (not recorded which). The donor label of this sample is uncertain. The sample in question was whole blood, obtained at baseline. The CDR3 sequence: CASSRDWTSHSGGYGYTF. CDR3 DNA: TGTGCCAGCAGCCGGGACTGGACATCTCACTCAGGGGGCTATGGCTACACCTTC.